The 30 T cell receptor beta chains reported below all come from one sample, sequenced in a study of Ad26.COV2.S vaccination and SARS-CoV-2 variants. Treatment indicated: around 19 received Ad26.COV2.S at low or high dose, single or two shots; roughly five received placebo; per-sample allocation not given. All samples were drawn on day 63, counting from the first vaccine or placebo injection. Produced via immunoSEQ multiplex PCR; TCRdb's table is partial and in-frame only. The sample lists hundreds of thousands of clones, around 86% occurring once. The sequencing here drew on peripheral blood, taken in a trial of Ad26.COV2.S vaccine versus placebo. The receptor set was obtained from a person between 18 and 59 years old who received the Ad26.COV2.S COVID-19 vaccine or a placebo.

This clone has only a few counts. J is TRBJ1-3 and V is TRBV6-6; D ambiguous. There are 16 residues in the CDR3. Between the trimmed V and J ends, which lost 0 bases and 0 bases, there was a span of 9 bases. The germline gives CDR1 MNHNY, CDR2 SVGAGI (reference sequence). In DNA form, the CDR3 reads TGTGCCAGCAGTTACTCTGCGCGGAGCTCTGGAAACACCATATATTTT. Its translation is CASSYSARSSGNTIYF.

The rearrangement joins TRBV9 to TRBJ1-2, with D possibly TRBD1 on 5 matching bases. Germline V gene sequence: CDR1 SGDLS, CDR2 YYNGEE. V dropped 4 bases and J dropped 2 bases, with 9 bases sitting between them. CDR3 length: 13 amino acids. DNA for the CDR3: TGTGCCAGCAGCCCAGACAGCAACTATGGCTACACCTTC. It encodes CASSPDSNYGYTF.

V and J are TRBV7-9 and TRBJ1-5; D is unresolved. CDR1 SEHNR and CDR2 FQNEAQ come from the germline V gene (reference sequence). This CDR3 spans 11 amino acids. The V gene lost 3 bases and the J gene lost 16 bases, with 13 bases spanning the gap. The CDR3 protein is CASSFKDRLHF. CDR3 in DNA: TGTGCCAGCAGCTTCAAAGATAGACTCCATTTT.

This chain joins TRBV3-1 (or the pseudogene TRBV3-2) and TRBJ1-1; D is uncertain. The germline V gene encodes CDR1 LGHDT and CDR2 YNNKEL (reference sequence). The CDR3 consists of 12 residues. V lost 3 bases, J lost 4 bases, and 6 bases lay in between. CDR3: CASSQSGTEAFF. CDR3 in DNA: TGTGCCAGCAGCCAGAGTGGCACTGAAGCTTTCTTT.

The V and J genes are TRBV3-1 (or the pseudogene TRBV3-2) and TRBJ1-4; 7 bases agree with TRBD1. The CDR3 extends over 14 amino acids. CDR1 is LGHDT and CDR2 is YNNKEL in the germline V gene (reference sequence). Trimming at V came to 2 bases and at J to 7 bases, leaving 4 bases not matched to a gene. CDR3 in amino acids: CASSQQGEGEKLFF. The CDR3 coding sequence is TGTGCCAGCAGCCAACAGGGGGAGGGTGAAAAACTGTTTTTT.

V usage is TRBV3-1 (or the pseudogene TRBV3-2) and J usage is TRBJ2-3, with D perhaps TRBD2 (7 bases). Germline CDR1 reads LGHDT; CDR2 reads YNNKEL (reference sequence). V was pared by 0 bases and J by 4 bases, with 17 bases between. The CDR3 spans 17 residues. CDR3 loop: CASSQDWVGGPADTQYF. CDR3 coding DNA: TGTGCCAGCAGCCAAGATTGGGTGGGGGGGCCCGCAGATACGCAGTATTTT.

The rearrangement joins TRBV6-5 to TRBJ1-2; D is unclear. V lost 6 bases and J 4 bases, leaving 12 bases between the germline ends. In germline, CDR1 is MNHEY, CDR2 SVGAGI. The CDR3 covers 13 residues. CDR3 DNA sequence: TGTGCCAGCAGCTCGAGAGAGGGCTATGGCTACACCTTC. Its protein is CASSSREGYGYTF.

The DNA of the CDR3 is TGTGCCAGCTCCCCGAGCAGGGCCAGCTATAATTCACCCCTCCACTTT. Protein sequence: CASSPSRASYNSPLHF. V gene TRBV18 combines with J gene TRBJ1-6; D is perhaps TRBD1 (5 bases). Germline values: CDR1 KGHSH, CDR2 LQKENI. The CDR3 is made up of 16 amino acids. Trimming left V 6 bases short and J 3 bases short, with 15 bases between.

The J gene is TRBJ1-3, the V gene TRBV7-2, with 10 positions matching TRBD1. Germline V gene sequence: CDR1 SGHTA, CDR2 FQGNSA. There are 18 residues in the CDR3. Trimming took 2 bases from V and 3 from J; bases not matched to a gene: 10. The CDR3 protein is CASSLRFDRGRYGNTIYF. The CDR3 DNA reads TGTGCCAGCAGCTTACGATTTGACAGGGGGCGCTATGGAAACACCATATATTTT.

This clone was detected once. The genes are TRBV5-4 and TRBJ2-2; 9 bases match TRBD1. V lost 4 bases, J lost 6 bases, and 4 bases stayed unmatched. CDR3 size: 14 residues. Germline V gives CDR1 SGHNT, CDR2 YYREEE (reference sequence). CDR3 loop: CASSPRTGAGELFF. The CDR3, as DNA: TGTGCCAGCAGCCCCAGGACAGGGGCCGGGGAGCTGTTTTTT.

This clone showed up just once. V usage is TRBV6-5 and J usage is TRBJ2-1; 10 bases are a match to TRBD2. The germline V gene has CDR1 MNHEY and CDR2 SVGAGI. V trimming: 7 bases; J trimming: 1 base; junction bases outside the gene matches: 4. CDR3 length: 15 residues. The CDR3 DNA follows: TGTGCCAGCACTCGTAGCGGGGGGTCCTACAATGAGCAGTTCTTC. This translates into CASTRSGGSYNEQFF.

The chain links TRBV4-2 to TRBJ1-6, with D tentatively TRBD1 (5 bases). Germline V CDR1 and CDR2: LGHNA, YNFKEQ. CDR3 length: 17 amino acids. Between the trimmed V and J ends, which lost 0 bases and 3 bases, there was a span of 12 bases. The CDR3 region has the DNA TGTGCCAGCAGCCAAGATTGGGGGAGCGGCTATAATTCACCCCTCCACTTT. Amino acids: CASSQDWGSGYNSPLHF.

This chain uses TRBV4-1 with TRBJ2-5; no definite D call. CDR1 and CDR2 (germline): MGHRA, YSYEKL. V was pared by 1 base and J by 5 bases, with 8 bases between. The CDR3 has 13 amino acids. In nucleotides, the CDR3 is TGCGCCAGCAGCCAAGGGTGGTATGAGACCCAGTACTTC. The encoded protein is CASSQGWYETQYF.

V usage is TRBV5-1 and J usage is TRBJ2-3, with D possibly being TRBD1 (6 bases). The V end lost 0 bases, the J end lost 4 bases, and 9 bases lay between the germline ends. Germline CDR1 is SGHRS and CDR2 is YFSETQ. This CDR3 comprises 14 residues. The CDR3 here is CASSLGQGPDTQYF. CDR3 coding DNA: TGCGCCAGCAGCTTGGGGCAGGGGCCAGATACGCAGTATTTT.

The chain couples TRBV5-4 to TRBJ2-1, with TRBD2 identical over 7 bases. This CDR3 region has 16 residues. V dropped 1 base and J dropped 7; count of bases not matched to a gene: 11. CDR1 and CDR2 from the germline V gene are SGHNT and YYREEE (reference sequence). The CDR3, as DNA: TGTGCCAGCAGCTTGCTTGGGGGGGTCCTTGGGAATGAGCAGTTCTTC. Translated: CASSLLGGVLGNEQFF.

This chain uses TRBV12-3 or TRBV12-4 with TRBJ1-2; 11 bases line up with TRBD1. Germline trimming cut 8 bases from V and 6 bases from J; bases unmatched to any gene: 2. CDR3 length: 12 amino acids. The CDR3: CASGQGAHGYTF. In DNA form, the CDR3 reads TGTGCCAGCGGACAGGGGGCGCATGGCTACACCTTC.

CDR3 nucleotides: TGTGCCAGTAGTATAAAGAGCAGCGCTGAAGCTTTCTTT. Translated, it gives CASSIKSSAEAFF. The V and J genes are TRBV19 and TRBJ1-1; D is unresolved. V was clipped by 2 bases and J by 6 bases, with 10 bases between them. The CDR3 is made up of 13 amino acids. In germline, CDR1 is LNHDA, CDR2 SQIVND (reference sequence).

The V call is TRBV27, the J call TRBJ1-2; D ambiguous. V was pared by 3 bases and J by 4 bases, with 9 bases between. The germline V gene has CDR1 MNHEY and CDR2 SMNVEV (reference sequence). The CDR3 has 13 amino acids. CDR3 residues: CASSFRASYGYTF. The CDR3 bases are TGTGCCAGCAGTTTTAGGGCCAGCTATGGCTACACCTTC.

The V call is TRBV6-5, the J call TRBJ2-1, with 10 bases aligning to TRBD2. V trimming: 6 bases; J trimming: 7 bases; junction bases outside the gene matches: 9. CDR3 length: 15 amino acids. Germline-derived CDR1 and CDR2 are MNHEY and SVGAGI. CDR3 sequence reads: CASSPGTSVDNEQFF. Here the CDR3 DNA reads TGTGCCAGCAGCCCCGGGACTAGCGTAGATAATGAGCAGTTCTTC.

A few counts support this clone. The CDR3 region is CASSPNPLAASGSNEQFF. The CDR3 coding sequence is TGCGCCAGCAGCCCGAACCCCCTTGCGGCTAGCGGAAGCAATGAGCAGTTCTTC. The chain uses TRBV4-1 and TRBJ2-1, with TRBD2 matching 7 bases. This CDR3 contains 18 residues. The V gene's germline CDR1 is MGHRA and CDR2 YSYEKL. The junction had 18 bases not matched to a gene; V was cut back by 4 bases and J by 6 bases.

The chain uses TRBV7-6 and TRBJ2-3; D not resolved. The CDR3 has 12 residues. Germline V gene sequence: CDR1 SGHVS, CDR2 FNYEAQ. V gave up 0 bases and J gave up 5 bases, with 3 bases separating them. In DNA, the CDR3 is TGTGCCAGCAGCTTAGCAGTAGATACGCAGTATTTT. This sequence encodes CASSLAVDTQYF.

A note on this clone: A much larger clone sits a single nucleotide away, making a read error possible. Other DNA sequences in the same sample also yield this CDR3. The chain uses TRBV6-5 and TRBJ2-5; D uncertain. Between the trimmed V and J ends, which lost 2 bases and 5 bases, there was a span of 3 bases. Per germline, CDR1 MNHEY and CDR2 SVGAGI. The CDR3 runs 11 residues. CDR3 coding DNA: TGTGCCAGCAGTTACGGGGAGACCCAGTACTTC. Its protein product is CASSYGETQYF.

V gene TRBV7-2 combines with J gene TRBJ2-7, with 8 bases that match TRBD1. CDR1 and CDR2 (germline): SGHTA, FQGNSA. The V gene end was trimmed by 3 bases and the J gene end by 3 bases; junction bases not matched to a gene: 10. The CDR3 has 16 amino acids. In DNA form, the CDR3 reads TGTGCCAGCAGCTTCCCCCGACAGGGGCTTCTCTACGAGCAGTACTTC. Its translation: CASSFPRQGLLYEQYF. The entire variable domain, with the rest obtained from reference TRBV7-2 and TRBJ2-7, is as follows: GAGVSQSPSNKVTEKGKDVELRCDPISGHTALYWYRQSLGQGLEFLIYFQGNSAPDKSGLPSDRFSAERTGGSVSTLTIQRTQQEDSAVYLCASSFPRQGLLYEQYFGPGTRLTVT.

The chain uses TRBV6-2 or TRBV6-3 and TRBJ2-2, with D possibly matching TRBD2 (6 bases). The CDR3 contains 15 residues. The germline V and J ends were trimmed by 2 bases and 6 bases, with 13 bases remaining between them. Germline assignment: CDR1 MNHEY and CDR2 SVGEGT. The CDR3 region has the DNA TGTGCCAGCAGTTACGGGCTAGCGAGGGCCGGGGAGCTGTTTTTT. Translated, it gives CASSYGLARAGELFF.

This chain links TRBV4-1 with TRBJ1-4; D might be TRBD1 (5 bases). The V and J ends lost 0 bases and 6 bases respectively, with 14 bases between them. The germline CDR1 and CDR2 sequences are MGHRA and YSYEKL. The CDR3 loop spans 16 amino acids. The CDR3 spells CASSQDKVQGDEKLFF. Here the CDR3 DNA reads TGCGCCAGCAGCCAAGATAAGGTCCAGGGAGATGAAAAACTGTTTTTT.

This chain joins TRBV7-9 and TRBJ1-1; no firm D call. CDR1 is SEHNR, CDR2 FQNEAQ, per germline (reference sequence). This CDR3 has 18 amino acids. Trimming cost V 1 base and J 1 base, with 19 bases left between them. CDR3 region: CASSLGSSIFDGNTEAFF. The CDR3 DNA sequence: TGTGCCAGCAGCTTAGGCTCCTCAATTTTCGACGGGAACACTGAAGCTTTCTTT.

The chain has TRBV7-6 and TRBJ2-3; tentatively, D is TRBD2 (5 bases). The length of the CDR3 is 12 residues. Germline V gives CDR1 SGHVS, CDR2 FNYEAQ. V was cut by 4 bases and J by 4 bases, with 6 bases left in between. The CDR3 coding sequence is TGTGCCAGCAGCTCTAGCCCAGATACGCAGTATTTT. This sequence encodes CASSSSPDTQYF.

The chain employs TRBV4-1 and TRBJ1-2, with 10 positions matching TRBD1. Trimming cost V 1 base and J 4 bases; bases outside gene matches: 6. Germline V gene data show CDR1 as MGHRA and CDR2 as YSYEKL. This CDR3 region has 16 residues. The CDR3 DNA reads TGCGCCAGCAGCCAAGGTGCGACAGGGGGCATCTATGGCTACACCTTC. Protein product: CASSQGATGGIYGYTF.

This clone was picked up a small number of times. The V gene is TRBV6-6, the J gene TRBJ1-6; TRBD1 agrees at 7 bases. The CDR3 sequence is 14 residues long. Germline CDR1 reads MNHNY; CDR2 reads SVGAGI (reference sequence). The V gene end was trimmed by 6 bases and the J gene end by 9 bases; junction bases not matched to a gene: 8. The CDR3 reads CASRAGQAGSPLHF. DNA for the CDR3: TGTGCCAGCAGAGCCGGACAGGCGGGTTCACCCCTCCACTTT.

As concerns this clone: In the same sample, other DNA sequences code for this CDR3. This chain links TRBV6-5 with TRBJ2-7; TRBD2 might be the D (6 bases). Germline V gene data show CDR1 as MNHEY and CDR2 as SVGAGI. V gave up 2 bases and J gave up 5 bases, with 7 bases separating them. There are 12 residues in the CDR3. CDR3 loop: CASSYGGNEQYF. In DNA form, the CDR3 reads TGTGCCAGCAGTTACGGGGGGAACGAGCAGTACTTC.